This T cell receptor beta chain was recorded in a study of vaccination effects on CD4 cells after COVID-19. Study summary: Each participant was administered two doses of either the BNT162b2 or the mRNA-1273 vaccine. Study-wide results and limits: Few convalescent patients, and no early post-infection timepoints, were available to the study. Both infection-induced and vaccine-induced clones contracted markedly at late post-vaccination timepoints.

The table came from immunoSEQ multiplex PCR; TCRdb's copy has only in-frame clones and leaves some out. Of about 23,000 clones listed, 68% were seen once; the top ten hold more than 9%. As for this clone: The antigen remains unidentified.

In the ViraFEST assay, antigen-specific CD4+ clonotypes were identified by expansion after peptide-pool stimulation. Following culture for more than 9 days, CD4+ T cells were isolated. Vaccine recipients had no previous SARS-CoV-2 infection; their nucleocapsid antibodies were negative. In culture with around 10 IU/ml IL-2 and 8.5 to 10 ug/ml peptides, PBMC were grown at fewer than 2.5 million per well. The sample in question was CD4+ T cells from PBMCs cultured with HCoV-NL63 spike peptides, obtained before COVID-19 vaccination. The clonotype comes from a human donor who received a COVID-19 vaccine.

The CDR3 loop reads CAIIRTGAYGYTF. CDR3 nucleotides: TGTGCTATTATCCGGACAGGAGCATATGGCTACACCTTC. This sequence joins TRBV12-2 and TRBJ1-2; the D segment call TRBD1 is taken from the table without a DNA check. TRBV12-2 has pseudogene status. The CDR3 runs to 13 residues.